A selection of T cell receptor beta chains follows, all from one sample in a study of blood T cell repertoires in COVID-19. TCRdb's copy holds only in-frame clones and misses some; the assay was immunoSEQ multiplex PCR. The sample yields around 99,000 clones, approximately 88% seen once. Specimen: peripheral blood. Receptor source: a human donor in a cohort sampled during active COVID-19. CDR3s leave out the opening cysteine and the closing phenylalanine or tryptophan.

CDR3: ASSAQDTARETQY
J: TRBJ2-5
V: TRBV9

CDR3: ASSVGGRADTQY
J: TRBJ2-3
V: TRBV9

CDR3: ASSLGGGAPSETQY
J: TRBJ2-5
V: TRBV11-3

CDR3: ASSSDGRELSTDTQY
J: TRBJ2-3
V: TRBV11-3

CDR3: ASSPSRLVRETQY
J: TRBJ2-5
V: TRBV7-2

CDR3: ASSIVPGSRKTEAF
J: TRBJ1-1
V: TRBV19

CDR3: ASSAAPGTGYEQY
J: TRBJ2-7
V: TRBV3-1/TRBV3-2

CDR3: SVGGAGSHSGANVLT
J: TRBJ2-6
V: TRBV29-1

CDR3: ASSPWTRRNTEAF
J: TRBJ1-1
V: TRBV27

CDR3: ASSQERVGTGELF
J: TRBJ2-2
V: TRBV4-2

CDR3: ASSQPGMGGYT
J: TRBJ1-2
V: TRBV3-1/TRBV3-2

CDR3: ASKPGLASDEQF
J: TRBJ2-1
V: TRBV19

CDR3: SVGVDQETQY
J: TRBJ2-5
V: TRBV29-1

CDR3: ASSQDGRRGGYT
J: TRBJ1-2
V: TRBV6-6

CDR3: ASQGSTEAF
J: TRBJ1-1
V: TRBV27

CDR3: ASIVGGSYNEQF
J: TRBJ2-1
V: TRBV28

CDR3: ASSQDLRGGSSNQPQH
J: TRBJ1-5
V: TRBV3-1/TRBV3-2

CDR3: SASPRGYELF
J: TRBJ1-4
V: TRBV20-1

CDR3: ASSQDRLAGGLRF
J: TRBJ2-1
V: TRBV4-3

CDR3: ASTTASATNEKLF
J: TRBJ1-4
V: TRBV19

CDR3: ASSRTRGLYNEQF
J: TRBJ2-1
V: TRBV19

CDR3: ASSSSPTQY
J: TRBJ2-3
V: TRBV7-2

CDR3: ATSDPVGRADSYNEQF
J: TRBJ2-1
V: TRBV24-1

CDR3: ASSSLRQGQFRNTEAF
J: TRBJ1-1
V: TRBV19

CDR3: ASSGYTGNTEAF
J: TRBJ1-1
V: TRBV7-2

CDR3: ASSTFYRRSNEQF
J: TRBJ2-1
V: TRBV7-2

CDR3: ASSLASGMDTQY
J: TRBJ2-3
V: TRBV7-2

CDR3: ASSPQGTEAF
J: TRBJ1-1
V: TRBV14

CDR3: ASSQPTGLSTDTQY
J: TRBJ2-3
V: TRBV4-3